The present entry profiles one T cell receptor beta chain with its context. Its target is not known. These data originate in a study of cytomegalovirus exposure and HLA in healthy donors. On the study more broadly: Earlier, some 170 million T cells were analyzed, and around 100 million unique TCR beta sequences were found among them. Unique TCRs numbering some 93 million, obtained from HLA-typed donors, made up an early data release.

13 Jbeta primers and 60 Vbeta primers were used for the PCR. Repertoires were generated with immunoSEQ multiplex PCR, while TCRdb's copy carries only in-frame clones and drops some. This sample yields about 98,000 clones, of which around four fifths are seen a single time; approximately 4% belongs to the top ten. This CDR3 contains 12 residues. Germline V gene lookup returns CDR1 SGHDT and CDR2 YYEEEE. J gave up 5 bases and V 3 bases, and 2 bases lay outside the gene matches. Study-wide points: Indistinguishable V segments such as TRBV6-2 and TRBV6-3 were excluded.

The receptor was derived from a female donor in good health and CMV-seropositive. V gene TRBV5-6 combines with J gene TRBJ2-7; 7 nucleotides align to TRBD2. The specimen sequenced was PBMCs. The chain's CDR3 is CASSWGGNEQYF. CDR3 coding DNA: TGTGCCAGCAGCTGGGGGGGGAACGAGCAGTACTTC.